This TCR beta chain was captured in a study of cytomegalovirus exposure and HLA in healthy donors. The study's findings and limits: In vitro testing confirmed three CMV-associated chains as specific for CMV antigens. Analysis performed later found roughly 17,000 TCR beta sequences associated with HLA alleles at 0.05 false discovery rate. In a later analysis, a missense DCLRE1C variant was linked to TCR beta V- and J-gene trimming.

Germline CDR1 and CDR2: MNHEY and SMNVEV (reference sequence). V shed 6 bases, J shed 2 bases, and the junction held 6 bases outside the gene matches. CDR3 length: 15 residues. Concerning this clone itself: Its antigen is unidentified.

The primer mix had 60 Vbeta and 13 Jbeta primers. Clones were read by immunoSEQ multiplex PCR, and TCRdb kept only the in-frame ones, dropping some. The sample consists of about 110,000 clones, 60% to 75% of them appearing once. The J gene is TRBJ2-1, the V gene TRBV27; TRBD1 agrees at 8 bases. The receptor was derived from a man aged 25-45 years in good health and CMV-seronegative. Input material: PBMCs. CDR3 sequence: CASRRGQGAYNEQFF. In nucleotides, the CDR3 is TGTGCCAGCAGACGAGGACAGGGAGCCTACAATGAGCAGTTCTTC.